Reported below is one TCR beta chain. Repertoires were generated with immunoSEQ multiplex PCR, while TCRdb's copy carries only in-frame clones and drops some. The sample holds around 130,000 clones, approximately 94% seen once. The data originate from a study of control samples from healthy donors and cancer patients. Trimming left V 1 base short and J 14 bases short, with 15 bases between. The germline V gene encodes CDR1 LGHNA and CDR2 YSLEER. The CDR3 runs to 14 residues. V gene TRBV4-3 combines with J gene TRBJ1-6, with a tentative D call TRBD1 (5 bases). Source material: blood. The receptor's source is a man aged 25 to 45 in good health. CDR3 residues: CASSQVQAPEALHF. CDR3 in DNA: TGCGCCAGCAGCCAAGTACAGGCCCCCGAAGCCCTCCACTTT.